This entry features one T cell receptor (beta chain) sequence. This clonotype was detected ten times or more. Its antigen remains undetermined. One base away there is no much larger clone; base qualities are not given. Looking up the germline V gene (reference sequence) yields CDR1 LNHNV and CDR2 YYDKDF. Spanning cysteine to phenylalanine, the CDR3 consists of 14 amino acids. The entry retains the CDR3 DNA only, 42 bases that are in frame from base 1. Trimming takes 4 bases off V and 1 base off J; junction bases not matched to a gene: 3. Lymph node samples were obtained from the axillary draining lymph nodes of breast cancer patients. This entry belongs to a study of breast tumors, draining lymph nodes, adjacent tissues (dated by TCRdb to about 2016). Study-level background: Breast cancer patients provided tumor, adjacent nontumor tissue and axillary lymph nodes, and the study compared the TCR beta repertoires across these three sources. The study was designed to assess the relationships and possible T-cell exchange between tumor, surrounding tissue and draining lymph node repertoires in human breast cancer. Findings and caveats that apply to the study as a whole: Tumor T-cell repertoires showed less diversity than lymph node repertoires and more diversity than nontumor tissue repertoires, and tumor T-cell repertoires showed preferential V and J gene usage. Tumor and nontumor tissue repertoires were found to be significantly more similar in luminal-like than in basal-like breast cancer. The data were considered consistent with the idea that most tumor T cells come from the lymph node and then expand in tumor tissue. The conclusion that tumor T cells originate in lymph nodes was presented as consistent with a hypothesis rather than as directly demonstrated.

Sequencing was carried out with an Illumina HiSeq 2000. Multiplex PCR amplification was used to build the TCR beta chain libraries. High-throughput sequencing was used to analyze the amplified TCR beta chain products. Clones were called with MiXCR by TCRdb after fastp trimmed the public reads at Q25, and only in-frame beta chains were retained. Every distinct CDR3 protein forms one entry, paired with its most common genes and DNA. The sample table records under 250,000 distinct CDR3 sequences; roughly 30% of these occur just once. About 1.4% of the sample lies in the top ten. This clonotype was sampled from a female donor with breast cancer. Some clones in this sample may be carry-over from other donors' samples. The source material was axillary lymph node tissue. Here the chain combines TRBV15 and TRBJ2-7; the junction holds 8 bases that match TRBD2. CDR3 region: CATSTGGGSYEQYF. The DNA reads as follows: TGTGCCACCAGCACGGGGGGGGGATCCTACGAGCAGTACTTC.